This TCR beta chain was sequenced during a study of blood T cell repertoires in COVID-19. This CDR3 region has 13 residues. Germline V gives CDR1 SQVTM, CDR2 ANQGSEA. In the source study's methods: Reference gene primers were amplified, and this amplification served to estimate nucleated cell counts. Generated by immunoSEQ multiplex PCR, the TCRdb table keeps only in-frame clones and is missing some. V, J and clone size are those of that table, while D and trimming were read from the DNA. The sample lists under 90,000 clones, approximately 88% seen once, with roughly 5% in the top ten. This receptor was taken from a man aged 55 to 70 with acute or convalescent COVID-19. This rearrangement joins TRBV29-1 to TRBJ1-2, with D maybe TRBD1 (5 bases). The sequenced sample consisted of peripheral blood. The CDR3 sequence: CNVLPQGYYGYTF. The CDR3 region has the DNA TGCAACGTCCTCCCCCAGGGATACTATGGCTACACCTTC.